This T cell receptor beta chain is drawn from a study of T cell changes during pregnancy in multiple sclerosis. The assay was immunoSEQ multiplex PCR, and TCRdb's table has in-frame clones only and misses some. The sample has roughly 40,000 clones, approximately 91% seen once. Trimming pared 5 bases from V and 2 bases from J, leaving 13 bases between. The CDR3 spans 15 residues. Germline V lookup: CDR1 MDHEN, CDR2 SYDVKM. The receptor's source is a female donor in good health, enrolled as a control in a pregnancy study. The source was CD4+ T cells from peripheral blood mononuclear cells, collected after pregnancy. The gene calls are TRBV28 and TRBJ1-5; D unclear. The DNA for the CDR3 is TGTGCCAGCAGTCAATCCCCCGGGGGCAATCAGCCCCAGCATTTT. It is translated as CASSQSPGGNQPQHF.